The rows below give T cell receptor beta chains drawn from one sample of a study of shared T cell receptors in the human thymus. Sequencing used immunoSEQ multiplex PCR; TCRdb keeps in-frame clones, though not all of them. The sample holds just under 550,000 clones, 75% to 85% seen once. This sample also belongs to another study, concerning human thymus T cells.

Sequenced sample: thymocytes. The receptors were sampled from a boy under two years old with a congenital heart defect. Both conserved end residues are part of each CDR3.

J | V | CDR3
TRBJ2-1 | TRBV11-2 | CASSLSGNFYNEQFF
TRBJ2-1 | TRBV5-1 | CASSTGLAHNEQFF
TRBJ2-7 | TRBV29-1 | CSVGWDRDHEQYF
TRBJ2-7 | TRBV29-1 | CSVPGRSLKEEQYF
TRBJ2-7 | TRBV5-1 | CASSFGDGSYEQYF
TRBJ1-1 | TRBV30 | CAWSVVGGQGEISMNTEAFF
TRBJ2-7 | TRBV7-9 | CASSPGQGAYEQYF
TRBJ1-1 | TRBV18 | CASSGEGTEAFF
TRBJ2-5 | TRBV27 | CASSLSTGQETQYF
TRBJ1-4 | TRBV15 | CATGGGPYGEKLFF
TRBJ1-2 | TRBV6-1 | CASSETGGRGYTF
TRBJ2-7 | TRBV5-4 | CALGLAGGPSYEQYF
TRBJ1-1 | TRBV10-2 | CAAPPGTTGDTEAFF
TRBJ1-1 | TRBV2 | CASSEDRGTEAFF
TRBJ2-7 | TRBV5-1 | CASSLGVPRKDTTYEQYF
TRBJ2-7 | TRBV7-6 | CASSLGSGGPKRTTYEQYF
TRBJ2-7 | TRBV6-5 | CASSYSCGQTYEQYF
TRBJ2-3 | TRBV13 | CASSSQRDTQYF
TRBJ2-3 | TRBV6-6 | CARRPRGEREEGAQYF
TRBJ1-1 | TRBV5-1 | CASSLYLTGGAFF
TRBJ1-1 | TRBV11-3 | CASSLGRSQGQGAITEAFF
TRBJ2-1 | TRBV30 | CAWTLGQVLLKNYNEQFF
TRBJ2-1 | TRBV27 | CASSVSGRVGGQFF
TRBJ2-7 | TRBV5-4 | CASSFPGQGGNEQYF
TRBJ1-1 | TRBV6-6 | CASRPQGRNTEAFF
TRBJ2-1 | TRBV6-1 | CASSVVRTSASYNEQFF
TRBJ1-1 | TRBV6-1 | CASYPRTGVTEAFF
TRBJ2-3 | TRBV11-2 | CASSLDPSHREYTDTQYF
TRBJ1-1 | TRBV11-3 | CASSSDRVNTEAFF
TRBJ2-6 | TRBV5-6 | CASTFGTQKSGANVLTF
TRBJ2-3 | TRBV12-5 | CASGLVRGTPPGTQYF
TRBJ2-7 | TRBV5-1 | CASSIGSLDRDNHEQYF
TRBJ2-1 | TRBV2 | CASRGGQRAYNEQFF
TRBJ2-7 | TRBV4-3 | CASSQDQGAGEQYF
TRBJ2-1 | TRBV27 | CASSQRKTLPARNSYNEQFF
TRBJ2-5 | TRBV18 | CASSRRQVRETQYF
TRBJ2-1 | TRBV4-2 | CASSPSGLASNEQFF
TRBJ1-1 | TRBV5-4 | CASSIRSGQGAPNTEAFF
TRBJ1-1 | TRBV2 | CASTQRGRGRTEAFF
TRBJ2-1 | TRBV28 | CASSLSSGRDREQFF
TRBJ2-3 | TRBV14 | CASRESREDTDTQYF
TRBJ2-1 | TRBV6-4 | CASRVGNEQFF
TRBJ2-1 | TRBV30 | CAWSPSAGAYEQFF
TRBJ1-2 | TRBV15 | CATSEHRQRARDGYTF
TRBJ1-2 | TRBV7-6 | CASSPLSGGRDRGHFSYGYTF
TRBJ2-2 | TRBV7-6 | CASSLAAGGQNTGELFF
TRBJ2-7 | TRBV4-1 | CASSLGGRIAGGSYEQYF
TRBJ1-2 | TRBV5-8 | CASSLGGQNYGYTF
TRBJ2-5 | TRBV29-1 | CSVEWGGLAETNDYQETQYF
TRBJ2-1 | TRBV4-3 | CASSQGRGGGRGRGDEQFF
TRBJ2-3 | TRBV11-3 | CASSCKLAGTDTQYF
TRBJ2-7 | TRBV28 | CASSLWSLAGPHYEQYF
TRBJ2-3 | TRBV30 | CAWITRGTDTQYF
TRBJ1-2 | TRBV6-1 | CATISGSNGYTF
TRBJ1-5 | TRBV27 | CASSLWGTQPQHF